These 11 T cell receptor beta chains came from one sample sequenced in a study of STAT5B mutations in CD4+ large granular lymphocyte leukemia. Here immunoSEQ multiplex PCR was the method, and the copy in TCRdb shows in-frame clones only, minus some. Of roughly 48,000 clones in the sample, about three quarters were seen once. Sequenced: CD4+ T cells from blood buffy coats. Receptors originate from a human donor in good health.

The chain recombines TRBV28 with TRBJ1-1; 8 positions agree with TRBD1. The V segment lost 6 bases and the J segment 4 bases; nucleotides outside the gene matches: 7. CDR1 and CDR2 (germline): MDHEN, SYDVKM. The CDR3 length is 14 residues. CDR3 loop: CASRDATGGTEAFF. Here the CDR3 DNA reads TGTGCCAGCAGAGACGCAACAGGGGGCACTGAAGCTTTCTTT.

V gene TRBV6-5 combines with J gene TRBJ1-5, with a possible D match to TRBD1 (5 bases). This CDR3 spans 14 amino acids. Germline CDR1 reads MNHEY; CDR2 reads SVGAGI. V was clipped by 5 bases and J by 3 bases, with 11 bases between them. The CDR3 spells CASSNGQANQPQHF. For the CDR3, the DNA is TGTGCCAGCAGTAACGGACAAGCCAATCAGCCCCAGCATTTT.

The genes are TRBV7-9 and TRBJ1-6; 10 nucleotides agree with TRBD1. Germline V gene sequence: CDR1 SEHNR, CDR2 FQNEAQ (reference sequence). Losses at the gene ends were 6 bases for V and 7 bases for J; bases not matched to a gene: 6. This CDR3 comprises 15 residues. CDR3 loop: CASRGTGAPNSPLHF. The CDR3 coding sequence is TGTGCCAGCAGGGGGACAGGGGCTCCCAATTCACCCCTCCACTTT.

The rearrangement joins TRBV7-9 to TRBJ1-5, with D possibly being TRBD1 (5 bases). The germline CDR1 and CDR2 sequences are SEHNR and FQNEAQ (reference sequence). This CDR3 spans 17 amino acids. The V gene lost 1 base and the J gene lost 2 bases, with 15 bases spanning the gap. This CDR3 reads CASSLGAGAGGNQPQHF. In DNA, the CDR3 is TGTGCCAGCAGCTTAGGTGCCGGGGCCGGGGGCAATCAGCCCCAGCATTTT.

CDR3 bases: TGTGCCAGCAGCCTTGGACAGGATCAGCCCCAGCATTTT. This codes for CASSLGQDQPQHF. The chain links TRBV7-3 to TRBJ1-5, with TRBD1 identical over 7 bases. The germline gives CDR1 SGHTA, CDR2 FQGTGA. The CDR3 loop spans 13 amino acids. V was clipped by 5 bases and J by 5 bases; unmatched bases: 3.

The chain combines TRBV7-9 with TRBJ1-2; D is perhaps TRBD1 (6 bases). Trimming took 5 bases from V and 4 from J, leaving 17 bases between them. The germline V gene encodes CDR1 SEHNR and CDR2 FQNEAQ (reference sequence). This CDR3 contains 15 residues. CDR3 amino acids: CASSRDTNLGYGYTF. The CDR3 DNA sequence: TGTGCCAGCAGCCGGGACACTAACCTGGGCTATGGCTACACCTTC.

This sequence joins TRBV7-2 and TRBJ1-5; possible D gene TRBD1, 6 bases. The V gene lost 5 bases and the J gene lost 2 bases, with 19 bases spanning the gap. The V gene's germline CDR1 is SGHTA and CDR2 FQGNSA. CDR3 length: 17 amino acids. This chain's CDR3 is CASSPGQGLGRNQPQHF. CDR3 bases: TGTGCCAGCAGCCCCGGGCAGGGGCTTGGTCGCAATCAGCCCCAGCATTTT.

V gene TRBV5-1 combines with J gene TRBJ1-1; 8 positions agree with TRBD1. Germline loops: CDR1 SGHRS, CDR2 YFSETQ. V shed 3 bases and J 7 bases; nucleotides not matched to a gene: 17. CDR3 length equals 17 residues. CDR3 amino acids: CASSSGPGGQGIGEAFF. The CDR3 nucleotides read TGCGCCAGCAGCTCCGGCCCGGGAGGACAGGGTATAGGTGAAGCTTTCTTT.

The chain combines TRBV7-9 with TRBJ2-3; no clear D gene. This CDR3 is built from 17 residues. The V gene lost 3 bases and the J gene lost 0 bases, with 16 bases spanning the gap. Germline CDR1 and CDR2: SEHNR and FQNEAQ (reference sequence). CDR3 bases: TGTGCCAGCAGCTTCGTCATGGGTACGCAAAGCACAGATACGCAGTATTTT. This translates into CASSFVMGTQSTDTQYF.

The chain recombines TRBV7-2 with TRBJ2-5; 7 bases map to TRBD2. The CDR3 runs to 14 residues. The V gene end was trimmed by 5 bases and the J gene end by 4 bases; junction bases not matched to a gene: 7. CDR1 and CDR2 from the germline V gene are SGHTA and FQGNSA. The DNA for the CDR3 is TGTGCCAGCAGCCCCCTGGCTAGCGGAGAGACCCAGTACTTC. This encodes CASSPLASGETQYF.

The chain recombines TRBV6-1 with TRBJ1-5, with TRBD1 matching 11 bases. CDR3 size: 15 residues. In germline, CDR1 is MNHNS, CDR2 SASEGT. Trimming removed 7 bases from V and 6 bases from J; junction bases left unmatched: 8. CDR3 protein: CASTRGQGGSQPQHF. The CDR3 region has the DNA TGTGCCAGCACTAGGGGACAGGGGGGAAGTCAGCCCCAGCATTTT.